This entry is about one T cell receptor (beta chain). The participants were between roughly 18 and 89 years old and came from roughly 24 US areas. Donors in Cohort 3 counted as recovered after two negative PCRs, clearance, or symptom resolution. These data are taken from a study of blood T cell repertoires in COVID-19. Study summary: Acute-phase and convalescent COVID-19 samples originated in the United States, Italy and Spain. PBMCs, B-cell-depleted T cells, or T cells provided the cDNA or gDNA that made up the material.

The trim removed 5 bases at V and 4 bases at J, leaving 4 bases unmatched. The CDR3 has 14 residues. Germline V gene lookup returns CDR1 SGHVS and CDR2 FQNEAQ. This table comes from immunoSEQ multiplex PCR, and its TCRdb copy is limited to in-frame clones, with some not included. This table holds hundreds of thousands of clones, around nine tenths found once. The chain has TRBV7-8 and TRBJ1-4, with TRBD1 matching over 7 bases. The source material was PBMCs or T cells enriched from blood (not recorded which). The sequence was obtained from a woman aged 45-60 years who had recovered from COVID-19. This CDR3 is CASSRDSGNEKLFF. The CDR3 nucleotides are TGTGCCAGCAGCCGGGACAGCGGTAATGAAAAACTGTTTTTT.